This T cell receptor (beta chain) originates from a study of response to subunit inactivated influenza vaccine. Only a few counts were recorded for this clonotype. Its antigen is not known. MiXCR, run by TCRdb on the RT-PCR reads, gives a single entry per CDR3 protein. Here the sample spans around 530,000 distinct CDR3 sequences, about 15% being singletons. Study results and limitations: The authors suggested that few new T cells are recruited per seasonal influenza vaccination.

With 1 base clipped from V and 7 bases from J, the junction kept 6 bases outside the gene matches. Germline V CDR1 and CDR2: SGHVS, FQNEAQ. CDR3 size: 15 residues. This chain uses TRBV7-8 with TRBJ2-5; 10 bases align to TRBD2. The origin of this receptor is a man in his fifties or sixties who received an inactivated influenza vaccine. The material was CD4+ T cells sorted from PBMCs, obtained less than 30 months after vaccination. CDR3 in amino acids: CASSLEGLASVTQYF. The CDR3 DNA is TGTGCCAGCAGCTTAGAGGGACTAGCGTCGGTGACCCAGTACTTC.